These 7 T cell receptor beta chains were sequenced from one sample in a study of blood T cell repertoires in COVID-19. Sequencing was performed with immunoSEQ multiplex PCR; in TCRdb, only in-frame clones are kept and a portion is missing. Here the sample spans approximately 210,000 clones, 84% being singletons. The material sequenced was peripheral blood. The source is a man in his thirties or forties with active or convalescent COVID-19.

This chain links TRBV7-6 with TRBJ1-1; 7 nucleotides align to TRBD1. J gave up 3 bases and V 4 bases, and 11 bases lay outside the gene matches. The germline V gene encodes CDR1 SGHVS and CDR2 FNYEAQ. The CDR3 sequence is 16 residues long. The CDR3, as DNA: TGTGCCAGCAGCTCGTTCCGGGACAGCGTATACACTGAAGCTTTCTTT. It encodes CASSSFRDSVYTEAFF.

V gene TRBV10-2 combines with J gene TRBJ2-7; 8 bases line up with TRBD1. This CDR3 has 14 residues. Germline V CDR1 and CDR2: WSHSY, SAAADI. V trimming: 6 bases; J trimming: 0 bases; junction bases outside the gene matches: 4. The CDR3 reads CASRDRGSSYEQYF. The CDR3 coding sequence is TGCGCCAGCAGAGACAGGGGTAGCTCCTACGAGCAGTACTTC.

The chain is built from TRBV7-2 and TRBJ2-3; 12 bases match TRBD2. The CDR3 has 18 amino acids. CDR1 and CDR2 (germline): SGHTA, FQGNSA. J was trimmed by 0 bases and V by 3 bases; bases with no gene match: 7. CDR3 DNA sequence: TGTGCCAGCAGCTTGGCCGCTAGCGGGGGGGCTAGCACAGATACGCAGTATTTT. It specifies CASSLAASGGASTDTQYF.

The V call is TRBV7-8, the J call TRBJ1-2; D might be TRBD1 (6 bases). V was trimmed by 5 bases and J by 3 bases, leaving 16 bases between them. The CDR3 has 15 residues. The germline V gene encodes CDR1 SGHVS and CDR2 FQNEAQ. DNA of the CDR3: TGTGCCAGCAGCGGATTCGGGGGGGCGGACTATGGCTACACCTTC. It specifies CASSGFGGADYGYTF.

This clone was recorded once. This chain links TRBV5-1 with TRBJ2-7, with TRBD2 matching 10 bases. V gave up 4 bases and J gave up 3 bases; unmatched junction bases: 4. Germline-derived CDR1 and CDR2 are SGHRS and YFSETQ. There are 14 residues in the CDR3. The CDR3 here is CASSPSGGDYEQYF. The CDR3 coding sequence is TGCGCCAGCAGCCCTAGCGGGGGAGACTACGAGCAGTACTTC.

The chain is built from TRBV12-3 or TRBV12-4 and TRBJ2-7; possible D gene TRBD2, 5 bases. V was pared by 2 bases and J by 6 bases, with 11 bases between. The CDR3 extends over 13 amino acids. The CDR3 region is CASSLSPGFEQYF. DNA of the CDR3: TGTGCCAGCAGTTTAAGCCCGGGATTCGAGCAGTACTTC.

The chain has TRBV3-1 (or the pseudogene TRBV3-2) and TRBJ2-7; a weak D match, TRBD2 (5 bases). The CDR3 is made up of 14 amino acids. Between the trimmed V and J ends, which lost 1 base and 4 bases, there was a span of 11 bases. From germline, CDR1 is LGHDT and CDR2 YNNKEL (reference sequence). The CDR3 DNA reads TGTGCCAGCAGCCAAGTCGCGGGCCCGTACGAGCAGTACTTC. Its protein product is CASSQVAGPYEQYF.